This TCR beta chain was found in a study of CD8 T cells in ankylosing spondylitis listed by TCRdb under 2017. Study-level background: The study set out to find disease-linked TCR variants by profiling T cell receptor beta repertoires in ankylosing spondylitis patients and healthy donors. Peripheral blood was sampled, and synovial fluid was additionally collected from ankylosing spondylitis patients. In total, the full study cohort was made up of 108 healthy donors and 20 to 25 ankylosing spondylitis patients.

The instrument given in TCRdb is Illumina HiSeq 2500. TCR beta libraries were prepared by quantitative 5'-RACE with molecular barcodes. The original methods were these. Disease-linked TCR variants were identified with a new computational method built on a probabilistic model of VDJ rearrangement. TCRdb redid the processing of the public reads, applying fastp at Q25 and MiXCR, and retained in-frame beta chains. A single entry per CDR3 protein holds the most common genes and DNA from its merged rows. These V and J calls are TCRdb output, not the study's own analysis. The sample table contains tens of thousands of distinct CDR3 sequences; only one count was recorded for 2% to 3% of them. The ten most abundant clones make up around 7.7% of the sample. The germline V gene encodes CDR1 SGDLS and CDR2 YYNGEE. The CDR3 contains 15 residues, cysteine and phenylalanine counted. This entry keeps only the CDR3 DNA: 45 bases, framed from base 1. V and J lose 0 bases and 2 bases, and a span of 11 bases separates them.

At least ten counts were recorded for this clonotype. What this receptor recognizes is not known. Per-base qualities were not stored, and no clone one base away is much larger. What the work shows at the level of the full study, not this receptor alone: In peripheral blood, the disease-linked clones were found at relatively low frequencies and had a CD8+ phenotype. Some motif variants were previously reported in synovial fluid and blood of reactive arthritis patients, suggesting common disease-initiation mechanisms. The disease-linked clones were reported to be significantly enriched in matched synovial fluid samples from ankylosing spondylitis patients. A TCR beta motif of fewer than 10 highly homologous amino acid variants appeared characteristic of blood from ankylosing spondylitis patients.

The clonotype comes from a female donor with ankylosing spondylitis or in good health (not recorded which). Recombination joined TRBV9 with TRBJ1-2; no D gene is confidently identified. Sequencing used blood, either unsorted or a sorted T cell fraction (not recorded which). The DNA sequence reads TGTGCCAGCAGCGTAGAATCCTCCGGGAACTATGGCTACACCTTC. Its protein is CASSVESSGNYGYTF.